The 19 T cell receptor beta chains given below trace back to one sample, sequenced in a study of cytomegalovirus exposure and HLA in healthy donors. It was with 60 Vbeta and 13 Jbeta primers that the PCR ran. Profiling relied on immunoSEQ multiplex PCR, and the TCRdb table lists in-frame clones only, not all of them. The table shows under 250,000 clones, with around 84% occurring only once. Material for sequencing was PBMCs. The receptors were sampled from a girl aged 2-9 years in good health and CMV-seronegative.

The V and J genes are TRBV5-1 and TRBJ2-3, with 7 bases lining up with TRBD2. The CDR3 is 16 residues long. In germline, CDR1 is SGHRS, CDR2 YFSETQ. V was pared by 0 bases and J by 0 bases, with 4 bases of the junction left unmatched. DNA for the CDR3: TGCGCCAGCAGCTTGGCGGCGGGAGTTAGCACAGATACGCAGTATTTT. Its translation is CASSLAAGVSTDTQYF.

This chain joins TRBV20-1 and TRBJ1-1, with unresolved D. The V gene lost 4 bases and the J gene lost 6 bases, with 9 bases spanning the gap. The CDR3 runs 11 residues. CDR1 is DFQATT, CDR2 SNEGSKA, per germline (reference sequence). The CDR3 DNA is TGCAGTGCTATAGCCTTTCCTGAAGCTTTCTTT. It translates to CSAIAFPEAFF.

This chain joins TRBV20-1 and TRBJ2-2, with D possibly matching TRBD2 (6 bases). The germline gives CDR1 DFQATT, CDR2 SNEGSKA (reference sequence). The CDR3 loop spans 11 amino acids. Between the trimmed V and J ends, which lost 3 bases and 7 bases, there was a span of 6 bases. The CDR3, as DNA: TGCAGTGCTAGGGAGGGCGGGGAGCTGTTTTTT. This gives the protein CSAREGGELFF.

The chain uses TRBV6-5 and TRBJ2-3; D gene unclear. Germline V gives CDR1 MNHEY, CDR2 SVGAGI. V lost 2 bases and J lost 2, with 14 bases in between. The CDR3 contains 16 residues. This CDR3 reads CASSYNVLGVTDTQYF. For the CDR3, the DNA is TGTGCCAGCAGTTACAACGTTCTAGGAGTCACAGATACGCAGTATTTT.

J is TRBJ2-2 and V is TRBV30, with a tentative D call TRBD2 (6 bases). V was trimmed by 1 base and J by 6 bases, leaving 12 bases between them. Germline CDR1 reads GTSNPN; CDR2 reads SVGIG (reference sequence). The CDR3 has 14 amino acids. The CDR3, as DNA: TGTGCCTGGAGTGAGGGCCGGGGGTCCGGGGAGCTGTTTTTT. Protein product: CAWSEGRGSGELFF. Complete variable domain (other parts from reference TRBV30 and TRBJ2-2): SQTIHQWPATLVQPVGSPLSLECTVEGTSNPNLYWYRQAAGRGLQLLFYSVGIGQISSEVPQNLSASRPQDRQFILSSKKLLLSDSGFYLCAWSEGRGSGELFFGEGSRLTVL.

Points on this clone: Germline and junction disagree at one end, which may indicate a read error. The chain links TRBV7-9 to TRBJ2-1; 8 bases are a match to TRBD2. CDR1 and CDR2 (germline): SEHNR, FQNEAQ (reference sequence). The CDR3 totals 17 residues. The CDR3 loop is CSSSFSAAGAIYNEQFF. In DNA, the CDR3 is TGTTCCAGCAGCTTTTCAGCAGCGGGGGCGATTTACAATGAGCAGTTCTTC.

The chain combines TRBV6-1 with TRBJ2-1; TRBD2 is a possible D gene (5 bases). V was pared by 4 bases and J by 3 bases, with 16 bases between. The germline V gene has CDR1 MNHNS and CDR2 SASEGT. The CDR3 has 16 amino acids. The CDR3 nucleotides read TGTGCCAGCAGTGTCTCGGGAAAGACCCTCTACAATGAGCAGTTCTTC. This codes for CASSVSGKTLYNEQFF.

This chain joins TRBV15 and TRBJ1-4; 7 bases map to TRBD1. Germline values: CDR1 LNHNV, CDR2 YYDKDF (reference sequence). V dropped 0 bases and J dropped 0; count of bases not matched to a gene: 4. The CDR3 sequence is 17 residues long. The CDR3 region is CATSREGTASTNEKLFF. DNA of the CDR3: TGTGCCACCAGCAGAGAGGGGACAGCTTCAACTAATGAAAAACTGTTTTTT. The full variable domain, in which reference TRBV15 and TRBJ1-4 provide the parts outside the CDR3, is DAMVIQNPRYQVTQFGKPVTLSCSQTLNHNVMYWYQQKSSQAPKLLFHYYDKDFNNEADTPDNFQSRRPNTSFCFLDIRSPGLGDTAMYLCATSREGTASTNEKLFFGSGTQLSVL.

This clone occurred a few times. The gene calls are TRBV5-6 and TRBJ1-5, with no clear D. The germline V gene has CDR1 SGHDT and CDR2 YYEEEE. The CDR3 runs to 14 residues. Trimming took 3 bases from V and 8 from J, leaving 15 bases between them. The DNA for the CDR3 is TGTGCCAGCAGCTCTCGACGGGTGGAAGAGCCCCAGCATTTT. It specifies CASSSRRVEEPQHF.

The rearrangement links TRBV4-1 to TRBJ2-1; D is possibly TRBD2 (5 bases). Germline CDR1 MGHRA, CDR2 YSYEKL. The V end lost 1 base, the J end lost 9 bases, and 7 bases lay between the germline ends. The CDR3 is 12 amino acids. The CDR3 sequence: CASSQGRAEQFF. The CDR3 DNA reads TGCGCCAGCAGCCAAGGGCGGGCTGAGCAGTTCTTC.

The gene calls are TRBV18 and TRBJ2-5, with a weak D call TRBD2 (5 bases). Germline CDR1 and CDR2: KGHSH and LQKENI. The length of the CDR3 is 15 residues. V was shortened by 3 bases and J by 3 bases, with 14 bases between the two germline ends. The CDR3, as DNA: TGTGCCAGCTCACCCGCGGGTAAAGCCAAAGAGACCCAGTACTTC. It specifies CASSPAGKAKETQYF.

The chain carries TRBV5-1 and TRBJ1-1, with 7 nucleotides matching TRBD1. CDR3 length: 15 residues. The germline V gene encodes CDR1 SGHRS and CDR2 YFSETQ. Trimming removed 1 base from V and 2 bases from J; junction bases left unmatched: 5. The CDR3 here is CASSLSTGLNTEAFF. The DNA for the CDR3 is TGCGCCAGCAGCTTGTCGACAGGGCTAAACACTGAAGCTTTCTTT.

This chain joins TRBV11-2 and TRBJ1-5; D might be TRBD1 (6 bases). Germline V lookup: CDR1 SGHAT, CDR2 FQNNGV. V shed 4 bases and J shed 5 bases, with 9 bases lying between them. The CDR3 loop spans 13 amino acids. CDR3: CASSSNRDQPQHF. The CDR3 DNA reads TGTGCCAGCAGCTCCAACAGGGATCAGCCCCAGCATTTT. The full variable domain, completed using reference TRBV11-2 and TRBJ1-5, is EAGVAQSPRYKIIEKRQSVAFWCNPISGHATLYWYQQILGQGPKLLIQFQNNGVVDDSQLPKDRFSAERLKGVDSTLKIQPAKLEDSAVYLCASSSNRDQPQHFGDGTRLSIL.

The chain employs TRBV2 and TRBJ2-2, with 12 bases identical to TRBD1. CDR3 length: 18 amino acids. J was trimmed by 9 bases and V by 5 bases; bases with no gene match: 16. The germline gives CDR1 SNHLY, CDR2 FYNNEI. Here the CDR3 reads CASSTIDAGTGGFRELFF. DNA for the CDR3: TGTGCCAGCAGTACTATCGATGCCGGGACAGGGGGCTTCCGGGAGCTGTTTTTT.

The chain recombines TRBV30 with TRBJ1-5; D ambiguous. With 2 bases removed from V and 5 bases from J, the gap between germline ends came to 10 bases. The germline CDR1 and CDR2 sequences are GTSNPN and SVGIG (reference sequence). The CDR3 extends over 13 amino acids. CDR3 region: CAWSTTVDQPQHF. Here the CDR3 DNA reads TGTGCCTGGAGTACTACCGTGGATCAGCCCCAGCATTTT.

The genes are TRBV19 and TRBJ2-7; 8 bases are shared with TRBD1. Germline lookup yields CDR1 LNHDA and CDR2 SQIVND (reference sequence). J gave up 4 bases and V 4 bases, and 9 bases lay outside the gene matches. CDR3 size: 15 residues. This CDR3 is CASSTTTGGPYEQYF. CDR3 coding DNA: TGTGCCAGTAGTACTACAACAGGGGGACCTTACGAGCAGTACTTC.

This clone appeared a single time. The genes are TRBV9 and TRBJ2-7; D gene uncertain. CDR1 SGDLS and CDR2 YYNGEE come from the germline V gene. This CDR3 comprises 15 residues. V was clipped by 4 bases and J by 1 base, with 15 bases between them. CDR3 amino acids: CASSKSSQVSYEQYF. The CDR3 bases are TGTGCCAGCAGCAAAAGTTCTCAGGTTTCCTACGAGCAGTACTTC.

The rearrangement links TRBV4-1 to TRBJ2-1; the D is unclear. Germline CDR1 reads MGHRA; CDR2 reads YSYEKL. Trimming left V 4 bases short and J 2 bases short, with 15 bases between. The CDR3 is 16 residues long. DNA of the CDR3: TGCGCCAGCAGCCTCGACACGGCCCCCCCCTACAATGAGCAGTTCTTC. Translating it yields CASSLDTAPPYNEQFF.

This rearrangement joins TRBV4-1 to TRBJ2-1; 7 bases match TRBD1. V was clipped by 1 base and J by 2 bases; unmatched bases: 8. The CDR3 runs to 17 residues. Per germline, CDR1 MGHRA and CDR2 YSYEKL. The CDR3 DNA reads as TGCGCCAGCAGCCAAGGAAGGCCGGGACAGACCTACAATGAGCAGTTCTTC. Translation gives CASSQGRPGQTYNEQFF.